The rows below give T cell receptor beta chains drawn from one sample of a study of response to subunit inactivated influenza vaccine. TCRdb re-called the RT-PCR reads with MiXCR, one entry per CDR3 protein. The table lists hundreds of thousands of distinct CDR3 sequences, 10% to 12% of them singletons. These data also featured in a second study, about T cells expressing NK-cell markers.

Material: PBMCs from blood, obtained on the day of vaccination. All receptors come from a man aged 45-65 years who received an inactivated influenza vaccine. CDR3s include the opening cysteine and the closing phenylalanine or tryptophan. The D gene is left open where the match is weak. Where a row states a size, it is once, few, many or the class of an expanded clone; other rows omit it.

.	TRBV6-1	.	TRBJ2-2	CASIHWQGMNTGELFF	TGTGCCAGCATCCACTGGCAGGGTATGAACACCGGGGAGCTGTTTTTT
.	TRBV7-2	.	TRBJ2-7	CASSLVARGTYEQYF	TGTGCCAGCAGCTTAGTAGCCAGGGGAACCTACGAGCAGTACTTC
TRBD2	TRBV10-2	few	TRBJ2-5	CASSRPGLAGFTSQETQYF	TGCGCCAGCAGCAGACCAGGACTAGCGGGGTTTACTTCTCAAGAGACCCAGTACTTC
TRBD2	TRBV7-9	.	TRBJ2-3	CASSPPGTSGTSTQYF	TGTGCCAGCAGCCCGCCCGGGACTAGCGGTACGAGTACGCAGTATTTT
.	TRBV20-1	.	TRBJ2-7	CSARDLGGPQYF	TGCAGTGCTAGAGATCTTGGAGGTCCGCAGTACTTC
.	TRBV10-2	many	TRBJ1-6	CASSGTNNSPLHF	TGCGCCAGCAGTGGGACGAATAATTCACCCCTCCACTTT
TRBD1	TRBV6-5	.	TRBJ1-2	CASSWDRPLGGYTF	TGTGCCAGCAGTTGGGACAGGCCCCTTGGAGGCTACACCTTC
.	TRBV10-3	.	TRBJ1-4	CAISESGGRNEKLFF	TGTGCCATCAGTGAGTCTGGAGGTCGCAATGAAAAACTGTTTTTT
TRBD1	TRBV6-7	once	TRBJ2-1	CARKTGHLQFF	TGTGCCAGAAAGACAGGGCATCTTCAGTTCTTC
.	TRBV7-2	many	TRBJ2-1	CASSPRWSSYNEQFF	TGTGCCAGCAGCCCTCGGTGGAGCTCCTACAATGAGCAGTTCTTC
.	TRBV10-3	.	TRBJ1-1	CAISEFGMMNTEAFF	TGTGCCATCAGTGAGTTTGGGATGATGAACACTGAAGCTTTCTTT
TRBD1	TRBV24-1	.	TRBJ2-7	CATRQGGAGEQYF	TGTGCCACCCGACAGGGGGGGGCTGGCGAGCAGTACTTC
.	TRBV24-1	.	TRBJ2-1	CATSDTDRSYNEQFF	TGTGCCACCAGTGACACTGACAGGTCCTACAATGAGCAGTTCTTC
TRBD1	TRBV12-3/TRBV12-4	many	TRBJ1-1	CASSLGGGRGLVAFF	TGTGCCAGCAGTTTAGGGGGGGGCAGGGGGCTTGTAGCTTTCTTT
.	TRBV12-3/TRBV12-4	many	TRBJ1-1	CASSPLTRNTEAFF	TGTGCCAGCAGCCCTTTAACCAGAAACACTGAAGCTTTCTTT
TRBD2	TRBV7-2	few	TRBJ2-5	CASSRNLEGLVSGTQYF	TGTGCCAGCAGCCGGAATTTAGAGGGACTAGTATCGGGGACCCAGTACTTC
.	TRBV4-3	few	TRBJ2-1	CASSEDPSSYNEQFF	TGCGCCAGCAGCGAGGACCCGAGCTCCTACAATGAGCAGTTCTTC
.	TRBV20-1	many	TRBJ1-1	CSASTGGWVGDTEAFF	TGCAGTGCTAGTACGGGTGGATGGGTGGGTGACACTGAAGCTTTCTTT
TRBD2	TRBV7-8	many	TRBJ2-2	CASSISSGVTGELFF	TGTGCCAGCAGCATATCGAGCGGGGTCACCGGGGAGCTGTTTTTT
.	TRBV19	.	TRBJ2-2	CASTTPLGAGNTGELFF	TGTGCCAGTACCACCCCCCTGGGGGCAGGGAACACCGGGGAGCTGTTTTTT
.	TRBV12-3/TRBV12-4	.	TRBJ2-7	CASSHTGTFTYEQYF	TGTGCCAGCAGCCACACCGGGACTTTCACCTACGAGCAGTACTTC
TRBD1	TRBV7-8	.	TRBJ2-7	CASSLERQGIEQYF	TGTGCCAGCAGCTTAGAACGACAGGGGATCGAGCAGTACTTC
.	TRBV20-1	few	TRBJ2-7	CSAYGTPRDYEQYF	TGCAGTGCCTACGGGACGCCGCGGGATTACGAGCAGTACTTC
.	TRBV20-1	few	TRBJ2-1	CSAYPASGSYNEQFF	TGCAGTGCTTACCCCGCTTCAGGCTCCTACAATGAGCAGTTCTTC
.	TRBV10-3	.	TRBJ1-5	CAISNSNQPQHF	TGTGCCATCTCGAACAGCAATCAGCCCCAGCATTTT
TRBD1	TRBV3-1	.	TRBJ1-4	CASSQGGTGNEKLFF	TGTGCCAGCAGCCAAGGTGGGACAGGAAATGAAAAACTGTTTTTT
TRBD2	TRBV15	.	TRBJ2-1	CATSTDRTSGTYNEQFF	TGTGCCACCAGCACCGATAGGACTAGCGGGACTTACAATGAGCAGTTCTTC
.	TRBV7-8	.	TRBJ1-5	CASSLRQRSSNQPQHF	TGTGCCAGCAGCCTACGACAGAGATCTAGCAATCAGCCCCAGCATTTT
.	TRBV10-3	.	TRBJ2-3	CAISESRGSTDTQYF	TGTGCCATCAGTGAGTCCAGGGGCTCCACAGATACGCAGTATTTT
TRBD2	TRBV12-3/TRBV12-4	few	TRBJ2-1	CASSYGTSGRIGYNEQFF	TGTGCCAGCAGTTACGGGACTAGCGGAAGGATCGGCTACAATGAGCAGTTCTTC
TRBD1	TRBV7-6	.	TRBJ2-1	CASSLARQGLSNEQFF	TGTGCCAGCAGCTTAGCTCGACAGGGCCTATCCAATGAGCAGTTCTTC
.	TRBV10-3	.	TRBJ2-7	CAISDPGGYYEQYF	TGTGCCATCAGTGACCCCGGAGGTTACTACGAGCAGTACTTC
.	TRBV4-1	.	TRBJ1-1	CASSQDRNTEALF	TGCGCCAGCAGCCAAGATCGTAACACTGAAGCTCTCTTT
.	TRBV18	.	TRBJ2-1	CASSLGHLENEQFF	TGTGCCAGCTCCCTCGGACATTTAGAGAATGAGCAGTTCTTC
.	TRBV6-5	.	TRBJ2-1	CASSSLSGVYNEQFF	TGTGCCAGCAGTTCCTTGTCGGGAGTATACAATGAGCAGTTCTTC
TRBD1	TRBV5-1	few	TRBJ2-7	CASRDRVERYEQYF	TGCGCCAGCCGGGACAGGGTTGAAAGGTACGAGCAGTACTTC
.	TRBV2	many	TRBJ2-7	CASAHRDIRPYEQYF	TGTGCCAGCGCTCACCGGGACATCCGGCCCTACGAGCAGTACTTC